This T cell receptor (beta chain) was sequenced during a study of identifying expanded T cells in peripheral blood. Notes on the study in general: Variance in clone template counts between approximately two-week samples significantly increased with total template count across all healthy donors. Over approximately two and four weeks, about 15 and 19 clones changed, versus 1.2 between replicates.

TCRdb keeps only in-frame clones here, not all; method: immunoSEQ multiplex PCR. This sample yields 90,000 to 100,000 clones, of which about 90% are seen a single time; around 3.8% belongs to the top ten. Remarks on this clone: Antigen unknown.

The germline gives CDR1 LNHNV, CDR2 YYDKDF (reference sequence). V lost 1 base to trimming and J lost 1 base, with 14 bases between them. The CDR3 totals 17 residues. Healthy donors had no documented immune events, such as infections, while sampled. The sequence was obtained from a person aged 18-70 years in good health. The sample taken for sequencing was blood. The chain has TRBV15 and TRBJ1-5; possibly TRBD1 for D (5 bases). This chain's CDR3 is CATSRVQGWSSNQPQHF. CDR3 DNA sequence: TGTGCCACCAGCAGAGTGCAGGGATGGTCGAGCAATCAGCCCCAGCATTTT.